A single sample gave rise to the 4 T cell receptor beta chains below, sequenced in a study of T cells in Graves' hyperthyroidism and ophthalmopathy. Researchers amplified the TCR beta CDR3 regions from RNA transcripts. Carried out on the TCR CDR3, a first-round RT-PCR used the HTBI primer set. In TCRdb, the multiplex PCR reads were re-called with MiXCR into one record per CDR3 protein. The data hold about 300,000 distinct CDR3 sequences, with roughly 15% observed a single time. Material for sequencing was blood. The receptors derive from a man younger than 45 with Graves' hyperthyroidism.

Worth noting for this clonotype: As the CDR3 is not closed by the conserved phenylalanine or tryptophan, this likely results from a read error. The chain couples TRBV30 to TRBJ2-5; possible D gene TRBD1, 6 bases. V dropped 4 bases and J dropped 7 bases, with 22 bases sitting between them. The V gene's germline CDR1 is GTSNPN and CDR2 SVGIG (reference sequence). The CDR3 extends over 15 amino acids. The CDR3 DNA is TGTGCCTGGATCACAGGCGGTGGGGGCGCGGGGACCCAGTACCTC. Translation: CAWITGGGGAGTQYL.

In this sample, this clonotype turned up many times. The chain recombines TRBV2 with TRBJ2-1; either TRBD1 or TRBD2 may fit D (5 bases each). V lost 3 bases to trimming and J lost 7 bases, with 13 bases between them. There are 14 residues in the CDR3. Germline loops: CDR1 SNHLY, CDR2 FYNNEI. The CDR3 DNA reads as TGTGCCAGCAGTGATGTTCATGGGGGAAATGAGCAGTTCTTC. Its translation is CASSDVHGGNEQFF. Variable domain in full (rest from reference TRBV2 and TRBJ2-1): EPEVTQTPSHQVTQMGQEVILRCVPISNHLYFYWYRQILGQKVEFLVSFYNNEISEKSEIFDDQFSVERPDGSNFTLKIRSTKLEDSAMYFCASSDVHGGNEQFFGPGTRLTVL.

This clonotype was picked up many times. V usage is TRBV12-3 or TRBV12-4 and J usage is TRBJ2-1; D not resolved. The length of the CDR3 is 14 residues. The V end lost 7 bases, the J end lost 4 bases, and 14 bases lay between the germline ends. CDR3 nucleotide sequence: TGTGCCAGCACCCCTCGGTTCCGATACAATGAGCAGTTCTTC. Residues: CASTPRFRYNEQFF.

The chain joins TRBV10-3 to TRBJ1-3, with D possibly being TRBD1 (5 bases). CDR1 is ENHRY and CDR2 is SYGVKD in the germline V gene. This CDR3 has 14 amino acids. V lost 9 bases to trimming and J lost 3 bases, with 15 bases between them. In nucleotides, the CDR3 is TGTGCCATTTCCGAACGGGGGTATGGAAACACCATATATTTT. It translates to CAISERGYGNTIYF.